A selection of T cell receptor beta chains follows, all from one sample in a study of blood T cell repertoires in COVID-19. The repertoire was sequenced with immunoSEQ multiplex PCR; TCRdb's copy has only in-frame clones and lacks some. The data hold a few hundred thousand clones, with approximately 80% observed a single time. The sample comprised peripheral blood. These receptors all stem from an elderly man with acute or convalescent COVID-19. Both conserved end residues are part of each CDR3. A D gene is named only where the DNA matches it firmly. Where a row states a size, it is once, few, many or the class of an expanded clone; other rows omit it.

j_call: TRBJ2-7
v_call: TRBV4-1
d_call: .
clone_size: .
cdr3_nt: TGCGCCAGCAGCCAAGATCCGCAGGGCTACTACGAGCAGTACTTC
cdr3_aa: CASSQDPQGYYEQYF

j_call: TRBJ1-1
v_call: TRBV21-1
d_call: .
clone_size: .
cdr3_nt: TGTGCCAGCAGCCTACAGGGGGCTTTCGCTGAAGCTTTCTTT
cdr3_aa: CASSLQGAFAEAFF

j_call: TRBJ2-5
v_call: TRBV24-1
d_call: TRBD2
clone_size: few
cdr3_nt: TGTGCCACCAGTGCCCTCGGACTAGCGGGAGGCCCGGAGACCCAGTACTTC
cdr3_aa: CATSALGLAGGPETQYF

j_call: TRBJ2-5
v_call: TRBV21-1
d_call: .
clone_size: .
cdr3_nt: TGTGCCAGCAGCAAACCCGACAGAGCGGGAGGTTTCCAAGAGACCCAGTACTTC
cdr3_aa: CASSKPDRAGGFQETQYF

j_call: TRBJ2-7
v_call: TRBV28
d_call: .
clone_size: .
cdr3_nt: TGTGCCAGCAGTTTGACAGGATCCTACGAGCAGTACTTC
cdr3_aa: CASSLTGSYEQYF

j_call: TRBJ1-2
v_call: TRBV7-9
d_call: .
clone_size: .
cdr3_nt: TGTGCCAGCAGCTTCGACAGAAGCTATGGCTACACCTTC
cdr3_aa: CASSFDRSYGYTF

j_call: TRBJ1-4
v_call: TRBV4-1
d_call: .
clone_size: .
cdr3_nt: TGCGCCAGCAGCCAAGATCTGCAGCTCGGGTTAACTAATGAAAAACTGTTTTTT
cdr3_aa: CASSQDLQLGLTNEKLFF

j_call: TRBJ2-6
v_call: TRBV6-1
d_call: TRBD1
clone_size: .
cdr3_nt: TGTGCCAGCAGTGCTAGGCCGGGACAGGGGAGACGTGGGGCCAACGTCCTGACTTTC
cdr3_aa: CASSARPGQGRRGANVLTF

j_call: TRBJ1-3
v_call: TRBV6-1
d_call: .
clone_size: .
cdr3_nt: TGTGCCAGCAGTGAACTGTTCAGGCACTCTGGAAACACCATATATTTT
cdr3_aa: CASSELFRHSGNTIYF

j_call: TRBJ2-7
v_call: TRBV12-5
d_call: TRBD1
clone_size: .
cdr3_nt: TGTGCTAGTGGTTTGGTACTGGACAGGAGCTCCTACGAGCAGTACTTC
cdr3_aa: CASGLVLDRSSYEQYF

j_call: TRBJ2-2
v_call: TRBV6-1
d_call: .
clone_size: .
cdr3_nt: TGTGCCAGCAGTGACTGGGGCAACACCAACACCGGGGAGCTGTTTTTT
cdr3_aa: CASSDWGNTNTGELFF

j_call: TRBJ1-6
v_call: TRBV5-1
d_call: .
clone_size: .
cdr3_nt: TGCGCCAGCAGCTTGTTTCAGGGCCCACTTAATTCACCCCTCCACTTT
cdr3_aa: CASSLFQGPLNSPLHF

j_call: TRBJ2-3
v_call: TRBV19
d_call: .
clone_size: .
cdr3_nt: TGTGCCAGTAGTATAGAAACGGGGGTTGGTGGCACAGATACGCAGTATTTT
cdr3_aa: CASSIETGVGGTDTQYF

j_call: TRBJ2-3
v_call: TRBV11-3
d_call: .
clone_size: .
cdr3_nt: TGTGCCAGCAGCTTACAGGGAGATACGCAGTATTTT
cdr3_aa: CASSLQGDTQYF

j_call: TRBJ2-3
v_call: TRBV12-3/TRBV12-4
d_call: .
clone_size: many
cdr3_nt: TGTGCCTCCGGGACAAGGACAGATACGCAGTATTTT
cdr3_aa: CASGTRTDTQYF

j_call: TRBJ2-5
v_call: TRBV11-2
d_call: .
clone_size: .
cdr3_nt: TGTGCCAGCACCAAATTTCGGCAGGCGAATCAAGAGACCCAGTACTTC
cdr3_aa: CASTKFRQANQETQYF

j_call: TRBJ1-5
v_call: TRBV19
d_call: TRBD1
clone_size: .
cdr3_nt: TGTGCCAGTATTTCGACAGGGGGCCTCTATAGCAATCAGCCCCAGCATTTT
cdr3_aa: CASISTGGLYSNQPQHF

j_call: TRBJ1-4
v_call: TRBV5-1
d_call: .
clone_size: .
cdr3_nt: TGCGCCAGTAAAACCCAGGGAATTGAAAAACTGTTTTTT
cdr3_aa: CASKTQGIEKLFF

j_call: TRBJ2-7
v_call: TRBV12-5
d_call: .
clone_size: .
cdr3_nt: TGTGCTAGTGGGGCCGGGGGGCTCCCCTACGAGCAGTACTTC
cdr3_aa: CASGAGGLPYEQYF

j_call: TRBJ1-2
v_call: TRBV5-5
d_call: TRBD1
clone_size: .
cdr3_nt: TGTGCCAGCAGCTCACTGACAGGGCAAAGTGGGGGCTACACCTTC
cdr3_aa: CASSSLTGQSGGYTF

j_call: TRBJ2-7
v_call: TRBV20-1
d_call: .
clone_size: .
cdr3_nt: TGCAGTGCTAACAGAGCCTACGAGCAGTACTTC
cdr3_aa: CSANRAYEQYF

j_call: TRBJ2-2
v_call: TRBV30
d_call: .
clone_size: .
cdr3_nt: TGTGCCTTGGACAGAGCGAACACCGGGGAGCTGTTTTTT
cdr3_aa: CALDRANTGELFF

j_call: TRBJ2-1
v_call: TRBV11-3
d_call: .
clone_size: .
cdr3_nt: TGTGCCAGCAGCACGAGCTCCTACAATGAGCAGTTCTTC
cdr3_aa: CASSTSSYNEQFF

j_call: TRBJ2-4
v_call: TRBV10-3
d_call: TRBD1
clone_size: .
cdr3_nt: TGTGCCATCAGTGAGTCGGGACAGGACATTCAGTACTTC
cdr3_aa: CAISESGQDIQYF

j_call: TRBJ2-7
v_call: TRBV12-3/TRBV12-4
d_call: .
clone_size: few
cdr3_nt: TGTGCCAGTCAAATCAGCGGCTCCTACGAGCAGTACTTC
cdr3_aa: CASQISGSYEQYF

j_call: TRBJ2-3
v_call: TRBV24-1
d_call: .
clone_size: .
cdr3_nt: TGTGCCACCAGGGAGACAGACAGCACAGATACGCAGTATTTT
cdr3_aa: CATRETDSTDTQYF

j_call: TRBJ2-2
v_call: TRBV21-1
d_call: .
clone_size: once
cdr3_nt: TGTGCCAGCGTAACCTATCCCGGCGGACTAGAGTACCTAGCGAACACCGGGGAGCTGTTTTTT
cdr3_aa: CASVTYPGGLEYLANTGELFF

j_call: TRBJ2-3
v_call: TRBV3-1/TRBV3-2
d_call: TRBD2
clone_size: .
cdr3_nt: TGTGCCAGCAGCCAGGGGGGGAGGTGGGATACGCAGTATTTT
cdr3_aa: CASSQGGRWDTQYF

j_call: TRBJ1-2
v_call: TRBV28
d_call: .
clone_size: once
cdr3_nt: TGTGCCAGCAGTGCCGCGACTGTGTATGGCTACACCTTC
cdr3_aa: CASSAATVYGYTF

j_call: TRBJ1-2
v_call: TRBV10-2
d_call: .
clone_size: .
cdr3_nt: TGCGCCAGCAGCCCGGGAAAAGGCTATGGCTACACCTTC
cdr3_aa: CASSPGKGYGYTF

j_call: TRBJ2-2
v_call: TRBV3-1/TRBV3-2
d_call: .
clone_size: .
cdr3_nt: TGTGCCAGCAGCCAAGTCTGGAGGGCCGGGGAGCTGTTTTTT
cdr3_aa: CASSQVWRAGELFF

j_call: TRBJ1-5
v_call: TRBV28
d_call: .
clone_size: .
cdr3_nt: TGTGCCAGCAGCAGCCATAACAGTGTCAATCAGCCCCAGCATTTT
cdr3_aa: CASSSHNSVNQPQHF

j_call: TRBJ1-1
v_call: TRBV27
d_call: TRBD1
clone_size: .
cdr3_nt: TGTGCCAGCAGTCCCTCCGGGACAGTAAAGTTTGAAGCTTTCTTT
cdr3_aa: CASSPSGTVKFEAFF

j_call: TRBJ1-3
v_call: TRBV7-9
d_call: .
clone_size: .
cdr3_nt: TGTGCCAGCAGCTCCTACGGCATCGGGGTTTCGGGAAACACCATATATTTT
cdr3_aa: CASSSYGIGVSGNTIYF

j_call: TRBJ1-2
v_call: TRBV6-2/TRBV6-3
d_call: TRBD1
clone_size: .
cdr3_nt: TGTGCCAGCAGCCTAGACAGGGGGCCGAACCCCTATGGCTACACCTTC
cdr3_aa: CASSLDRGPNPYGYTF

j_call: TRBJ2-1
v_call: TRBV4-2
d_call: .
clone_size: .
cdr3_nt: TGTGCCAGCAGCCAAGGGGCAGGACTCACAAATGAGCAGTTCTTC
cdr3_aa: CASSQGAGLTNEQFF

j_call: TRBJ2-2
v_call: TRBV19
d_call: TRBD2
clone_size: once
cdr3_nt: TGTGCCAGTCGTCCGGGACTAGCGTACACCGGGGAGCTGTTTTTT
cdr3_aa: CASRPGLAYTGELFF